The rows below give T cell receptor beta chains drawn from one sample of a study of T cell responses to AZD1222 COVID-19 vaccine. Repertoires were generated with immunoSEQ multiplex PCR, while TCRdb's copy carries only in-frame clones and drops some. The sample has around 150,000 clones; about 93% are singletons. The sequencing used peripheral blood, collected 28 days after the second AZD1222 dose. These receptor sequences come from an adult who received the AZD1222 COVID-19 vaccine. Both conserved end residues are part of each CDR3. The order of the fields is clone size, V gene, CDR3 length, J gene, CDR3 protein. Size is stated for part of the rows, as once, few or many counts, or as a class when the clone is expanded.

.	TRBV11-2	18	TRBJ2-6	CASSLGAGGYSGANVLTF
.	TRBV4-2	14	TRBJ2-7	CASSQGGGDYEQYF
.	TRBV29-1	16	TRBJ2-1	CSVEPNRGRFRDEQFF
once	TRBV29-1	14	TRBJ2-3	CSVSSDRDADTQYF
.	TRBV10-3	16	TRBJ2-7	CAKGTGAAANSYEQYF
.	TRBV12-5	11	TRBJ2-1	CASGYYNEQFF
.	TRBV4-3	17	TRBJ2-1	CASSQEIAGGPYNEQFF
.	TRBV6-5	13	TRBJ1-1	CASPDRANTEAFF
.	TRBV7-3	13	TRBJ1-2	CASSLTANYGYTF
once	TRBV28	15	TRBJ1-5	CASSLSTGYAQPQHF
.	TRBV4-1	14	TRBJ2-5	CASSQASAEETQYF
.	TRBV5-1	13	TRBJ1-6	CASSSNIDSPLHF
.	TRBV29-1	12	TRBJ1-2	CSVGRQGYGYTF
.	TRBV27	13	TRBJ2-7	CASSLVPAYEQYF
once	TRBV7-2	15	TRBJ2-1	CASSLGAGGINEQFF
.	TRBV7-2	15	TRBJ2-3	CASSLRGRSTDTQYF
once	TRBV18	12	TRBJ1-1	CASSPERTEAFF
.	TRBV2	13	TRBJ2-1	CASSLRTGNEQFF
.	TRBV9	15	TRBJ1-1	CASSVSAGSGTEAFF
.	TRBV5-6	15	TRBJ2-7	CASTSVHRVDYEQYF
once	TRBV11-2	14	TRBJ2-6	CASDRGSGANVLTF
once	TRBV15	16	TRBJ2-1	CATSRASGRADREQFF